What follows are 21 T cell receptor beta chains derived from one specimen sequenced in a study of naive and memory T cell subsets. Whole-blood samples were around 2.5 ml of peripheral blood from healthy adult volunteers. Alpha and beta constant region primers primed reverse transcription for blood and skin samples. TCRdb processed the 5' RACE reads anew with MiXCR; each CDR3 protein has one entry. The sample shows more than 25,000 distinct CDR3 sequences, around a quarter of them seen only once. These receptors were obtained from a female donor in good health.

CDR3 protein: CSADSGQGALETQYF. CDR3 bases: TGCAGTGCTGACTCTGGACAGGGGGCCCTCGAGACCCAGTACTTC. The rearrangement links TRBV20-1 to TRBJ2-5; 11 bases fit TRBD1. This CDR3 has 15 residues. CDR1 and CDR2 from the germline V gene are DFQATT and SNEGSKA (reference sequence). The ends lost 5 bases at V and 5 bases at J; junction bases unmatched: 10.

This clonotype counts as medium-sized. The V call is TRBV4-1, the J call TRBJ2-3; 10 positions agree with TRBD1. The germline CDR1 and CDR2 sequences are MGHRA and YSYEKL. With V trimmed by 4 bases and J by 3 bases, 1 base remained unmatched. The CDR3 has 14 amino acids. CDR3 nucleotide sequence: TGCGCCAGCAGCCTGGGACAGGGGACAGATACGCAGTATTTT. Translation gives CASSLGQGTDTQYF.

This chain connects TRBV7-9 to TRBJ2-6; tentative D call: TRBD1 (5 bases). The CDR3 is 16 amino acids. Germline CDR1 SEHNR, CDR2 FQNEAQ (reference sequence). Trimming shortened V by 5 bases and J by 2 bases, and 13 bases separated the two germline ends. The CDR3 spells CASSRVTGPGANVLTF. The CDR3 coding sequence is TGTGCCAGCAGCCGAGTAACAGGCCCTGGGGCCAACGTCCTGACTTTC.

This clonotype is labeled as medium-sized (0.01 to 0.1%). The J gene is TRBJ2-2, the V gene TRBV20-1; the match to TRBD2 covers 11 bases. The CDR3 spans 16 residues. The trim removed 5 bases at V and 4 bases at J, leaving 9 bases unmatched. Germline V gene lookup returns CDR1 DFQATT and CDR2 SNEGSKA (reference sequence). The CDR3 DNA sequence: TGCAGTGCTCGAGGTCGGCTAGCGGGAGGCACCGGGGAGCTGTTTTTT. It translates to CSARGRLAGGTGELFF.

The table lists this clonotype with many counts. J is TRBJ2-7 and V is TRBV20-1, with 10 bases matching TRBD2. Per germline, CDR1 DFQATT and CDR2 SNEGSKA (reference sequence). V was pared by 1 base and J by 6 bases, with 6 bases of the junction left unmatched. The length of the CDR3 is 14 residues. The CDR3 coding sequence is TGCAGTGCTAGAGGCGGGACTAGCGAACGCGAGCAGTACTTC. Protein product: CSARGGTSEREQYF.

The chain combines TRBV29-1 with TRBJ2-1; 8 bases align to TRBD2. The V and J ends lost 0 bases and 12 bases, in that order; junction bases with no gene match: 13. This CDR3 is 15 amino acids long. The germline gives CDR1 SQVTM, CDR2 ANQGSEA. CDR3 protein: CSVEDLTSGLDWQFF. CDR3 nucleotide sequence: TGCAGCGTTGAAGATCTCACTAGCGGACTAGACTGGCAGTTCTTC.

CDR3 bases: TGTGCCACCAGCTGGGCTACGAGGCCGTACGAGCAGTACTTC. It codes for CATSWATRPYEQYF. This chain links TRBV15 with TRBJ2-7, with D uncertain. The V and J ends lost 5 bases and 4 bases respectively, with 15 bases between them. The germline gives CDR1 LNHNV, CDR2 YYDKDF (reference sequence). The CDR3 runs to 14 residues.

By its share, this clonotype is medium-sized (0.01 to 0.1%). CDR3: CASSPRTSGGAGGNEQFF. The CDR3 DNA follows: TGTGCCAGCAGCCCGCGGACTAGCGGGGGGGCTGGGGGCAATGAGCAGTTCTTC. V gene TRBV7-7 combines with J gene TRBJ2-1; 15 positions match TRBD2. V dropped 5 bases and J dropped 6; count of bases not matched to a gene: 11. The CDR3 consists of 18 residues. CDR1 is SSHAT and CDR2 is FNYEAQ in the germline V gene (reference sequence).

A word on this clonotype: It may be a read error: a sequence one base away is much more abundant. CDR3 sequence reads: CASGIMDNENLFF. CDR3 DNA: TGTGCCAGCGGTATTATGGATAATGAAAACCTGTTTTTT. The gene calls are TRBV2 and TRBJ1-4; D remains unclear. The CDR3 sequence is 13 residues long. Germline-derived CDR1 and CDR2 are SNHLY and FYNNEI.

The genes are TRBV2 and TRBJ2-7; D is perhaps TRBD2 (6 bases). V lost 7 bases to trimming and J lost 4 bases, with 17 bases between them. This CDR3 is 14 amino acids long. Germline values: CDR1 SNHLY, CDR2 FYNNEI. The CDR3 region is CASKDRGSSYEQYF. CDR3 nucleotides: TGTGCCAGCAAGGACCGGGGGTCCAGTTACGAGCAGTACTTC.

This chain uses TRBV10-3 with TRBJ1-1, with 8 bases fitting TRBD1. CDR1 and CDR2 from the germline V gene are ENHRY and SYGVKD. The CDR3 spans 14 residues. Trimming removed 6 bases from V and 3 bases from J; junction bases left unmatched: 6. CDR3 coding DNA: TGTGCCATCAGCGAGACAGGGGTGGACACTGAAGCTTTCTTT. It codes for CAISETGVDTEAFF.

The chain links TRBV6-5 to TRBJ2-1, with TRBD2 identical over 9 bases. V shed 2 bases, J shed 5 bases, and the junction held 4 bases outside the gene matches. The CDR3 covers 15 residues. Germline values: CDR1 MNHEY, CDR2 SVGAGI. CDR3 nucleotides: TGTGCCAGCAGTTACACGACTAGCGGTGACAATGAGCAGTTCTTC. It is translated as CASSYTTSGDNEQFF.

The gene calls are TRBV7-2 and TRBJ1-1; 7 nucleotides line up with TRBD1. Losses at the gene ends were 6 bases for V and 0 bases for J; bases not matched to a gene: 4. In germline, CDR1 is SGHTA, CDR2 FQGNSA. The CDR3 sequence is 14 residues long. The CDR3 nucleotides are TGTGCCAGCAGGAAGACAGGGATGAACACTGAAGCTTTCTTT. This translates into CASRKTGMNTEAFF.

This clonotype was counted many times. The V and J genes are TRBV9 and TRBJ2-3; TRBD2 aligns across 8 bases. Per germline, CDR1 SGDLS and CDR2 YYNGEE. With 4 bases clipped from V and 6 bases from J, the junction kept 13 bases outside the gene matches. The length of the CDR3 is 16 residues. CDR3 nucleotide sequence: TGTGCCAGCAGCCCACAGCCTGGACTAGCAACGGATACGCAGTATTTT. This codes for CASSPQPGLATDTQYF. The entire variable domain, with the rest obtained from reference TRBV9 and TRBJ2-3, is as follows: DSGVTQTPKHLITATGQRVTLRCSPRSGDLSVYWYQQSLDQGLQFLIQYYNGEERAKGNILERFSAQQFPDLHSELNLSSLELGDSALYFCASSPQPGLATDTQYFGPGTRLTVL.

The CDR3 DNA reads TGTGCCATCCTGGATAGCGAGACCTACAATGAGCAGTTCTTC. Translated, it gives CAILDSETYNEQFF. The chain is built from TRBV10-3 and TRBJ2-1, with D perhaps matching TRBD2 (5 bases). The V gene's germline CDR1 is ENHRY and CDR2 SYGVKD. V lost 8 bases and J lost 2, with 13 bases in between. The CDR3 runs 14 residues.

This clonotype was found a few times. The rearrangement uses TRBV2 and TRBJ2-3; D gene ambiguous. The CDR3 runs 15 residues. From germline, CDR1 is SNHLY and CDR2 FYNNEI. V was pared by 4 bases and J by 2 bases, with 13 bases between. The CDR3 is CASSAESGDTDTQYF. For the CDR3, the DNA is TGTGCCAGCAGTGCGGAGAGTGGTGACACAGATACGCAGTATTTT.

On this clonotype itself: Compared with germline, one end of the junction differs, possibly owing to a read error. This sequence joins TRBV6-5 and TRBJ2-7; 11 bases are a match to TRBD1. The CDR3 extends over 14 amino acids. CDR1 and CDR2 from the germline V gene are MNHEY and SVGAGI. The CDR3 loop reads CASSNSGTGGEQYF. Here the CDR3 DNA reads TGTGCCAGCAGTAACTCCGGGACAGGGGGCGAGCAGTACTTC.

The chain is built from TRBV6-2 or TRBV6-3 and TRBJ2-1; 9 nucleotides line up with TRBD2. Germline V lookup: CDR1 MNHEY, CDR2 SVGEGT. V lost 8 bases and J lost 9; bases outside the gene matches: 8. CDR3 length: 13 amino acids. This chain's CDR3 is CASYDSGRFEQFF. The CDR3, as DNA: TGTGCCAGCTACGATAGCGGGAGATTTGAGCAGTTCTTC.

This chain connects TRBV7-2 to TRBJ1-1; no clear D gene. V lost 0 bases and J 1 base, leaving 6 bases between the germline ends. This CDR3 spans 14 amino acids. CDR1 and CDR2 (germline): SGHTA, FQGNSA. The DNA of the CDR3 is TGTGCCAGCAGCTTAGCGGGGAAGAACACTGAAGCTTTCTTT. This gives the protein CASSLAGKNTEAFF.

The chain recombines TRBV20-1 with TRBJ2-2, with D perhaps being TRBD1 or TRBD2 (6 bases each). The V and J ends lost 4 bases and 10 bases respectively, with 16 bases between them. Germline V gives CDR1 DFQATT, CDR2 SNEGSKA (reference sequence). The CDR3 is made up of 13 amino acids. The CDR3 bases are TGCAGTGCTATAAAGAGGGGGGCGGAGGAGCTGTTTTTT. Translation: CSAIKRGAEELFF.

J is TRBJ2-1 and V is TRBV25-1, with 10 bases aligning to TRBD2. The J segment lost 9 bases and the V segment lost 8 bases, leaving 13 bases of the junction unmatched. The CDR3 has 15 amino acids. The germline V gene encodes CDR1 MGHDK and CDR2 SYGVNS. The CDR3 nucleotides read TGTGCCAGCTCCCCGAGCACTAGCGGGATCGTTGAGCAGTTCTTC. Translated, it gives CASSPSTSGIVEQFF.